This section outlines one TCR beta chain sequence together with its context. What this receptor recognizes is not known. The cohort was made up of approximately 670 healthy bone marrow donors. Cohort members were all nominally healthy when sampled, although unrecorded immune exposures were likely present. The donor tested CMV seronegative and was one of the 352 seronegative cohort members. A peripheral blood sample was provided by each donor, and peripheral blood mononuclear cells were used for TCR beta sequencing. The Qiagen DNeasy Blood Extraction Kit was used to extract genomic DNA from the blood cell samples. Library preparation was by the immunoSEQ multiplex PCR assay. For the multiplex PCR, a mixture combining 60 forward primers for TCR Vbeta segments and 13 reverse primers for TCR Jbeta segments was used. Amplification of the CDR3 region of rearranged TCR beta genes was performed with a multiplex PCR assay on genomic DNA. The amplified TCR beta libraries were sequenced on the Illumina HiSeq System as 87-base-pair reads. The authors processed their data as follows. In a later analysis, around 80 million unique TCR beta chains were counted across the roughly 610 repertoires, and roughly 10 million of these chains were shared by at least two donors. To remove PCR and sequencing errors, raw reads were error-corrected and collapsed into unique sequences using a nearest-neighbor algorithm that merged closely related sequences. Alignment of CDR3 sequences to IMGT reference sequences was used to assign V, D and J gene segments. Each retained sequence needed at least a six-nucleotide match to both a V gene segment and a J gene segment. A rearrangement counted as productive if the CDR3 had no stop codons and remained in frame with V and J, and every other rearrangement counted as non-productive. Following IMGT convention, CDR3 was defined as the stretch from the second conserved V-encoded cysteine up to the conserved J-encoded phenylalanine. The earlier analysis of some 540 of the donors excluded any sequence lacking an unambiguous match to a single V gene segment. In an earlier analysis of about 590 of the donors, a V segment was called functional when productive rearrangements were above 56.7%, and segregating when the standard deviation between donors exceeded 5%. A statistical classification framework was built to diagnose cytomegalovirus status from the catalog of TCR beta chain sequences. In a later analysis, TCR nucleotide sequences were compared against IMGT/GENE-DB human TR gene sequences so that V and J genes could be assigned. In a later analysis, CDR3 sequences and most-parsimonious VDJ recombination scenarios were assigned using the TCRdist pipeline. A later analysis defined each TCR beta chain by its CDR3 amino acid sequence plus V-gene family, and excluded reads lacking a unique V-gene family. A later analysis removed 600 or so highly shared, low-generation-probability nucleotide sequences to deal with suspected cross-contamination and a sequencing artifact. For each public chain, a later analysis derived a clonal expansion index from normalized ranks of inferred template counts within each repertoire. In a later analysis, generation probabilities were computed using a VDJ recombination model fitted to out-of-frame rearrangements, and the results were checked against IGoR. A later analysis scored TCR-TCR, TCR-HLA and TCR-CMV co-occurrence with hypergeometric tests, applying a repertoire-size bias correction to TCR pairs. In a later analysis, false discovery rates were estimated by permuting HLA or CMV assignments 20 times. In a later analysis, co-occurring TCRs were grouped using DBSCAN, and TCRdist sequence similarity was added for clustering within HLA-allele-positive subsets. For co-occurrence clustering, repertoires with fewer than 30,000 or more than 120,000 public chains were excluded, along with five repertoires with anomalous nucleotide sharing. TCRdb took over this immuneACCESS table, retaining in-frame rearrangements with V and J assigned. Such tables are incomplete; in checked studies, under half of the missing clones stem from an unresolved V gene, and the remainder is unexplained. The V and J calls and clone size are taken from that table; D and trimming were inferred from the DNA. The table for this sample shows tens of thousands of clones. In total, the top ten clones hold about 2.5% of the sample.

This specimen belongs to a study of cytomegalovirus exposure and HLA in healthy donors (dated by TCRdb to the late 2010s). In terms of the full investigation: In an earlier analysis of roughly 500 of the donors, 250 to 300 Gb of sequence data and some 100 million unique TCR beta sequences from 150 million to 200 million T cells were reported. Around 330 gigabases of sequencing data and around 85 million unique TCR sequences made up an early release that covered approximately 620 HLA-typed donors. Of the 300 to 400 genotyped donors, 81% fell in the genetic ancestry cluster associated with self-reported Caucasian donors. The study aimed to test whether cataloging public T cell receptors could reveal signatures of past pathogen exposure. The study used immunosequencing to profile the T cell repertoires of approximately 630 subjects and linked those repertoires to cytomegalovirus serostatus. Besides the first cohort of around 670 subjects, a separate validation cohort made up of 90 to 150 different subjects was used. The study combined high-throughput TCR immunosequencing, statistical association of individual TCRs with disease status, and machine learning to predict cytomegalovirus infection status. A later analysis re-analyzed previously published TCR beta repertoires from 650 to 800 donors and added high-resolution HLA genotyping to study TCR occurrence patterns. In the later analysis, no new phenotypic data were used to find candidate immune exposures; instead, reliance was placed on TCR beta sequences and their occurrence across donors. In an earlier analysis of 587 of the donors, high-throughput TCR beta sequencing was used to judge whether each TCR beta V gene segment behaved as functional or pseudogenic. Donor age, sex, ethnicity and CMV serostatus were compiled alongside the repertoire data. A later genetic analysis used genome-wide SNP genotypes for about 60% of the roughly 670 donors, treating that subset as a discovery cohort. All discovery cohort repertoires had been generated on a single sequencing platform. HLA typing covered class I and class II loci at four-digit resolution. The number of donors typed differed by locus, with roughly 620-630 for A, B, C, DRB1 and DQB1, more than 500 for DQA1, 600 to 610 for DPA1, and around 450 for DPB1. Roughly five DR-DQ haplotypes were handled as single units for association and clustering, since linkage in the cohort was strong. Among 398 genotyped donors of the cohort, an average of approximately 240,000 unique TCR beta nucleotide sequences were sequenced per donor, roughly 20% of them non-productive.

V loses 0 bases at its end and J loses 7 bases; junction bases beyond the gene matches: 6. Taken from the germline V gene, the CDR1 and CDR2 loops are SGHRS and YFSETQ. The CDR3 has 14 amino acids, counting the end cysteine and phenylalanine. Only the CDR3 region is kept as DNA, spanning 42 bases read in frame from base 1. Broad study findings and their caveats: HLA typing was unavailable for some donors at each locus, so association tests used only the typed subset. In vitro tests confirmed that a few of the cytomegalovirus-associated TCR beta chains recognize cytomegalovirus antigens. Compared with the roughly 700-donor mean, donors in an Asian-associated ancestry cluster had fewer N-insertions in productive TCRs, according to a later genetic analysis. Cytomegalovirus status was reported to be diagnosed by the classifier with high specificity and sensitivity in both the original and validation cohorts. For the cohort, immune exposure information was limited to CMV serostatus. The 87-base-pair reads could not distinguish some IMGT-functional V segments, including TRBV6-2 and TRBV6-3, so those segments were excluded. A cluster of highly shared sequence variants was judged likely to be a technical artifact of the sequencing pipeline. An association between a missense DCLRE1C variant and V-gene and J-gene trimming of TCR beta chains was found in a later genetic analysis and replicated in an independent cohort. Assigning TCR associations to individual alleles was difficult when HLA alleles, especially DR and DQ, strongly co-occurred. According to a later analysis, parvovirus B19, influenza, CMV and Epstein-Barr virus appeared linked to several top co-occurrence clusters. Linkage disequilibrium might explain the correlated functional status among segregating V segments, but an unknown experimental factor could not be ruled out. It was suggested by the authors that the approach could potentially be generalized to other disease states and immunological phenotypes. While some public TCRs were present in many individuals, most TCR sequences turned up only very rarely across donors. A later analysis found that most CMV-associated TCR beta chains appeared HLA-restricted, with HLA associations seemingly driven largely by CMV exposure. Broadly in line with IMGT annotations, most TCR beta V segments showed up in productive rearrangements about 87% or about 30% of the time in an earlier analysis of 587 of the donors. Specific HLA alleles were associated with 15,000 to 20,000 TCR beta sequences at a false discovery rate of 0.05 in a later analysis. According to a later analysis, TCR association rates differed among HLA loci, with DRB1 alleles showing the most associated TCRs and HLA-C alleles showing the fewest. A total of fewer than 200 TCR beta chains were listed by the study as associated with cytomegalovirus. Because counts were too low, fewer than 20 rarely observed V segments, including chromosome 9 orphons, were excluded from the earlier analysis of fewer than 650 of the donors. In a later analysis, HLA-associated TCR beta chains were found to be more clonally expanded and to have lower generation probabilities than equally common non-associated chains. Roughly uniform sequencing depth across donors was assumed in presence/absence analyses, although this assumption may not hold. This cohort had only TCR beta chains sequenced, and the lack of alpha or paired-chain data limited which features could be detected. A further reported finding was that TCR beta sequences accurately predicted the HLA-A and HLA-B alleles for most subjects in the first cohort.

Recombination connected TRBV5-1 to TRBJ1-2, with 7 central nucleotides matching TRBD1. The sample consisted of PBMCs. This sequence originates from a female donor in good health and CMV-seronegative. The DNA is as follows: TGCGCCAGCAGCTTGGCCGAAGCAGGGGGTGGCTACACCTTC. The resulting protein is CASSLAEAGGGYTF. This CDR3, with the reference TRBV5-1 and TRBJ1-2 proteins standing in past its ends, gives the full variable domain KAGVTQTPRYLIKTRGQQVTLSCSPISGHRSVSWYQQTPGQGLQFLFEYFSETQRNKGNFPGRFSGRQFSNSRSEMNVSTLELGDSALYLCASSLAEAGGGYTFGSGTRLTVV.